Shown below are 24 T cell receptor beta chains from a single sample sequenced in a study of blood T cell repertoires in COVID-19. Using immunoSEQ multiplex PCR, the repertoire was profiled, and TCRdb retains in-frame clones only, with some absent. The sample holds roughly 250,000 clones; about nine tenths are singletons and the top ten take about 2.3%. The specimen was PBMCs or T cells enriched from blood (not recorded which). All receptors derive from a woman in her forties with acute COVID-19.

The CDR3 DNA reads as TGCGCCAGCAGTCTTCCTAGGGACAGGGAAAATCAGCCCCAGCATTTT. It translates to CASSLPRDRENQPQHF. V gene TRBV10-1 combines with J gene TRBJ1-5; TRBD1 matches 9 bases. The CDR3 consists of 16 residues. Germline V gene data show CDR1 as WNHNN and CDR2 as SYGVQD (reference sequence). V was pared by 5 bases and J by 4 bases, with 9 bases of the junction left unmatched.

The chain uses TRBV18 and TRBJ1-3, with a weak D call TRBD1 (5 bases). The CDR3 sequence is 14 residues long. V lost 4 bases, J lost 1 base, and 8 bases lay in between. Germline lookup yields CDR1 KGHSH and CDR2 LQKENI. The CDR3 region is CASSLQGSGNTIYF. The CDR3 DNA is TGTGCCAGCTCACTTCAGGGATCTGGAAACACCATATATTTT.

This chain joins TRBV28 and TRBJ1-6, with D uncertain. The CDR3 is 16 amino acids. Germline loops: CDR1 MDHEN, CDR2 SYDVKM. V was cut by 1 base and J by 3 bases, with 10 bases left in between. The CDR3 bases are TGTGCCAGCAGTTTATCCTTCCTAGTCTATAATTCACCCCTCCACTTT. Protein sequence: CASSLSFLVYNSPLHF.

This chain uses TRBV3-1 (or the pseudogene TRBV3-2) with TRBJ1-5; tentative D call: TRBD1 (5 bases). V shed 6 bases and J shed 3 bases, with 24 bases lying between them. Germline CDR1 LGHDT, CDR2 YNNKEL (reference sequence). The CDR3 runs 18 residues. The CDR3 bases are TGTGCCAGCAGACCATCTACTGGGACTTACTTCCTCAATCAGCCCCAGCATTTT. The encoded protein is CASRPSTGTYFLNQPQHF.

This clone was recorded only once. V and J are TRBV19 and TRBJ2-3; 11 nucleotides match TRBD2. Germline V CDR1 and CDR2: LNHDA, SQIVND (reference sequence). After removal of 6 bases from V and 8 bases from J, the junction contained 7 bases not matched to a gene. The CDR3 extends over 14 amino acids. This CDR3 is CASRFTSGSTTQYF. The CDR3 coding sequence is TGTGCCAGTAGGTTTACTAGCGGGAGCACTACGCAGTATTTT.

V gene TRBV28 combines with J gene TRBJ2-1; weak D call: TRBD2 (5 bases). Germline CDR1 is MDHEN and CDR2 is SYDVKM. The CDR3 consists of 16 residues. The ends were cut back, 6 bases at V and 0 bases at J, with 15 bases in the middle. CDR3 in amino acids: CASSPPAGSSYNEQFF. DNA for the CDR3: TGTGCCAGCAGCCCTCCCGCGGGTAGCTCCTACAATGAGCAGTTCTTC.

The gene calls are TRBV19 and TRBJ2-1, with 14 nucleotides matching TRBD2. Germline loops: CDR1 LNHDA, CDR2 SQIVND (reference sequence). V shed 9 bases, J shed 6 bases, and the junction held 1 base outside the gene matches. CDR3 length: 13 amino acids. This CDR3 is CASGLAGGNEQFF. The DNA for the CDR3 is TGTGCCAGCGGACTAGCGGGAGGCAATGAGCAGTTCTTC.

This clone has only one observation. The rearrangement joins TRBV10-3 to TRBJ2-3; tentatively, D is TRBD1 (5 bases). The V gene's germline CDR1 is ENHRY and CDR2 SYGVKD. This CDR3 has 15 amino acids. Trimming removed 3 bases at V and 0 bases at J, with 10 bases between. The CDR3 here is CAISDRATSTDTQYF. DNA for the CDR3: TGTGCCATCAGTGACAGGGCTACTAGCACAGATACGCAGTATTTT.

The chain links TRBV24-1 to TRBJ1-3, with D unclear. The length of the CDR3 is 16 residues. Trimming removed 3 bases from V and 0 bases from J, with 11 bases in between. CDR1 and CDR2 from the germline V gene are KGHDR and SFDVKD. This chain's CDR3 is CATSDGSTVSGNTIYF. The CDR3 coding sequence is TGTGCCACCAGTGATGGGTCCACAGTCTCTGGAAACACCATATATTTT.

The chain joins TRBV5-1 to TRBJ2-2, with D uncertain. Deletions cut 0 bases from V and 6 bases from J, with 6 bases between. CDR1 and CDR2 (germline): SGHRS, YFSETQ. The CDR3 sequence is 13 residues long. The CDR3 sequence is CASSLAVSGELFF. The DNA for the CDR3 is TGCGCCAGCAGCTTGGCGGTCTCCGGGGAGCTGTTTTTT.

This clone has only one observation. J is TRBJ2-7 and V is TRBV6-5; a possible D gene is TRBD1 (6 bases). V lost 3 bases and J 6 bases, leaving 15 bases between the germline ends. CDR3 length: 14 residues. Per the germline V gene, CDR1 is MNHEY and CDR2 is SVGAGI. The DNA for the CDR3 is TGTGCCAGCAGTTATTCCGGGACACGGGGCGAGCAGTACTTC. Amino acid sequence: CASSYSGTRGEQYF.

With regard to this clone: The sample has other DNA sequences that encode this CDR3 too. The chain couples TRBV18 to TRBJ2-3, with a possible D match to TRBD1 (5 bases). Germline CDR1 and CDR2: KGHSH and LQKENI. This CDR3 spans 14 amino acids. The V end was cut by 1 base, the J end by 1 base, with 6 bases between. CDR3 coding DNA: TGTGCCAGCTCACCACGGGGCGGCACAGATACGCAGTATTTT. It encodes CASSPRGGTDTQYF.

This sequence joins TRBV19 and TRBJ2-1; TRBD2 aligns across 7 bases. This CDR3 is built from 19 residues. In germline, CDR1 is LNHDA, CDR2 SQIVND (reference sequence). Trimming cost V 6 bases and J 1 base; bases outside gene matches: 18. CDR3 bases: TGTGCCAGTAGCCGGAGCGGGACTTCCTTGCTTAGGTCCTACAATGAGCAGTTCTTC. Its translation is CASSRSGTSLLRSYNEQFF.

This clone showed up just once. The V gene is TRBV28, the J gene TRBJ1-5; no reliable D call. Trimming pared 7 bases from V and 4 bases from J, leaving 14 bases between. The CDR3 runs to 14 residues. CDR1 MDHEN and CDR2 SYDVKM come from the germline V gene. This CDR3 reads CASKYPGLNQPQHF. For the CDR3, the DNA is TGTGCCAGCAAGTACCCAGGTTTAAATCAGCCCCAGCATTTT.

The chain carries TRBV20-1 and TRBJ1-2, with TRBD1 identical over 7 bases. The germline gives CDR1 DFQATT, CDR2 SNEGSKA (reference sequence). V was pared by 3 bases and J by 2 bases, with 9 bases of the junction left unmatched. The CDR3 loop spans 15 amino acids. Here the CDR3 reads CSASGDGGGNYGYTF. The DNA of the CDR3 is TGCAGTGCTAGTGGGGATGGAGGGGGCAACTATGGCTACACCTTC.

The V gene is TRBV4-1, the J gene TRBJ2-3; 8 nucleotides match TRBD1. V lost 1 base, J lost 6 bases, and 9 bases stayed unmatched. CDR1 and CDR2 (germline): MGHRA, YSYEKL. The CDR3 spans 16 residues. CDR3 loop: CASSQVGTGGRDTQYF. The CDR3 DNA reads as TGCGCCAGCAGCCAAGTCGGGACAGGTGGGAGGGATACGCAGTATTTT.

The chain recombines TRBV6-5 with TRBJ1-6; TRBD1 matches at 9 bases. CDR1 MNHEY and CDR2 SVGAGI come from the germline V gene. Germline trimming cut 7 bases from V and 10 bases from J; bases unmatched to any gene: 5. CDR3 length equals 13 residues. In DNA, the CDR3 is TGTGCCAGCACCGGGACAGGGCGATCACCCCTCCACTTT. It translates to CASTGTGRSPLHF.

The chain combines TRBV2 with TRBJ2-1; D is perhaps TRBD2 (5 bases). The V gene's germline CDR1 is SNHLY and CDR2 FYNNEI. The V gene lost 1 base and the J gene lost 3 bases, with 16 bases spanning the gap. The CDR3 contains 17 residues. CDR3 sequence (DNA): TGTGCCAGCAGTGAAGGTAAAATGGCAGCGGTCTACAATGAGCAGTTCTTC. Its protein product is CASSEGKMAAVYNEQFF.

This rearrangement joins TRBV25-1 to TRBJ1-2; tentative D call: TRBD1 (6 bases). The V end was cut by 6 bases, the J end by 4 bases, with 15 bases between. Germline CDR1 is MGHDK and CDR2 is SYGVNS. The CDR3 totals 14 residues. For the CDR3, the DNA is TGTGCCAGCAGCGGCGGGGGCGCGGGCTATGGCTACACCTTC. Its protein product is CASSGGGAGYGYTF.

The chain joins TRBV7-9 to TRBJ2-5; 7 bases fit TRBD2. Germline CDR1 and CDR2: SEHNR and FQNEAQ (reference sequence). With 1 base clipped from V and 2 bases from J, the junction kept 7 bases outside the gene matches. The CDR3 covers 16 residues. CDR3 residues: CASSLVRTSSQETQYF. The CDR3 nucleotides read TGTGCCAGCAGCTTAGTTCGGACTAGTTCACAAGAGACCCAGTACTTC.

This chain uses TRBV4-1 with TRBJ1-1; D is unclear. Germline CDR1 MGHRA, CDR2 YSYEKL. The CDR3 sequence is 14 residues long. Trimming pared 3 bases from V and 3 bases from J, leaving 11 bases between. The CDR3 loop reads CASSHLNRDTEAFF. The DNA for the CDR3 is TGCGCCAGCAGCCACCTCAACAGAGACACTGAAGCTTTCTTT.

In its sample, this clone was seen a few times. The V and J genes are TRBV11-3 and TRBJ2-7; D gene uncertain. The CDR3 is 10 amino acids. V lost 9 bases and J lost 2, with 5 bases in between. Per germline, CDR1 SGHNT and CDR2 YENEEA. This CDR3 reads CASTTYEQYF. CDR3 DNA: TGTGCCAGTACAACCTACGAGCAGTACTTC.

This chain connects TRBV19 to TRBJ1-1; D unresolved. Germline lookup yields CDR1 LNHDA and CDR2 SQIVND (reference sequence). This CDR3 has 14 amino acids. The germline V and J ends were trimmed by 3 bases and 2 bases, with 10 bases remaining between them. The chain's CDR3 is CASSIRYGNTEAFF. In DNA, the CDR3 is TGTGCCAGTAGTATCAGGTATGGAAACACTGAAGCTTTCTTT.

This chain connects TRBV19 to TRBJ2-4; D might be TRBD2 (6 bases). V shed 5 bases and J shed 2 bases, with 13 bases lying between them. CDR3 length: 15 residues. CDR1 and CDR2 from the germline V gene are LNHDA and SQIVND (reference sequence). CDR3 sequence: CASSEWGVTKNIQYF. CDR3 DNA sequence: TGTGCCAGTAGTGAGTGGGGGGTGACCAAAAACATTCAGTACTTC. Combining the CDR3 with reference TRBV19 and TRBJ2-4 gives the whole variable domain DGGITQSPKYLFRKEGQNVTLSCEQNLNHDAMYWYRQDPGQGLRLIYYSQIVNDFQKGDIAEGYSVSREKKESFPLTVTSAQKNPTAFYLCASSEWGVTKNIQYFGAGTRLSVL.